One and the same sample provided the 20 T cell receptor beta chains below, sequenced in a study of spatial heterogeneity in lung cancer. From the 5' RACE reads, TCRdb called clonotypes with MiXCR, one entry per CDR3 protein. Found here are some 70,000 distinct CDR3 sequences, roughly 13% of them singletons; the top ten hold approximately 7.2%. Specified time point: sample taken at primary tumor resection. The sequenced material consisted of unsorted whole RNA from tumor, nontumor lung or frozen PBMC. The sample in question was PBMCs, obtained at surgery. These receptors were taken from a male donor with early-stage non-small cell lung cancer.

On this clonotype: A single base separates this from a much larger clone, so it may be a read error. The chain joins TRBV4-3 to TRBJ1-1, with D maybe TRBD1 (6 bases). The germline gives CDR1 LGHNA, CDR2 YSLEER. This CDR3 has 17 amino acids. CDR3 DNA sequence: TGCACCAGCAGCCAAGATCAATGGACAGAAGGGCACACTGAAGCTTTCTTT. Translation gives CTSSQDQWTEGHTEAFF.

The table lists this clonotype with many counts. The V gene is TRBV29-1, the J gene TRBJ2-1; tentative D call: TRBD1 (5 bases). The CDR3 runs 11 residues. In germline, CDR1 is SQVTM, CDR2 ANQGSEA. The chain's CDR3 is CTGGRVNEQFF. The CDR3 nucleotides read TGCACCGGCGGCAGGGTCAATGAGCAGTTCTTC.

In this sample, this clonotype turned up a few times. This chain uses TRBV20-1 with TRBJ2-7; 7 bases agree with TRBD2. J gave up 2 bases and V 3 bases, and 4 bases lay outside the gene matches. CDR1 DFQATT and CDR2 SNEGSKA come from the germline V gene (reference sequence). The CDR3 sequence is 13 residues long. The CDR3 protein is CSASVAGAYEQYF. CDR3 nucleotides: TGCAGTGCTAGTGTGGCGGGAGCCTACGAGCAGTACTTC.

V usage is TRBV10-3 and J usage is TRBJ2-7; 9 nucleotides align to TRBD2. V lost 0 bases and J lost 0; bases outside the gene matches: 6. This CDR3 region has 17 residues. The germline V gene encodes CDR1 ENHRY and CDR2 SYGVKD. This CDR3 is CAISESLAGPTSYEQYF. The CDR3 DNA reads TGTGCCATCAGTGAGTCCCTAGCGGGACCAACCTCCTACGAGCAGTACTTC.

The chain recombines TRBV27 with TRBJ1-2; tentative D call: TRBD1 (5 bases). CDR1 and CDR2 (germline): MNHEY, SMNVEV (reference sequence). The CDR3 runs to 13 residues. V was shortened by 4 bases and J by 8 bases, with 14 bases between the two germline ends. The DNA of the CDR3 is TGTGCCAGCAGTTACATATTCCAGGGCGGCTACACCTTC. Residues: CASSYIFQGGYTF.

This clonotype has only a few counts. The chain combines TRBV30 with TRBJ1-1, with D possibly being TRBD1 (6 bases). The germline CDR1 and CDR2 sequences are GTSNPN and SVGIG (reference sequence). This CDR3 comprises 13 residues. Between the trimmed V and J ends, which lost 5 bases and 2 bases, there was a span of 12 bases. The CDR3 here is CAWQSDRNTEAFF. CDR3 in DNA: TGTGCCTGGCAATCGGACAGAAACACTGAAGCTTTCTTT.

This clonotype has at least ten counts. The rearrangement links TRBV4-1 to TRBJ2-7, with D tentatively TRBD1 or TRBD2 (7 bases each). This CDR3 has 15 amino acids. V lost 5 bases and J 0 bases, leaving 14 bases between the germline ends. The germline V gene encodes CDR1 MGHRA and CDR2 YSYEKL. The CDR3 nucleotides are TGCGCCAGCAGCTTCCGGGGGGACAGCTCCTACGAGCAGTACTTC. Protein: CASSFRGDSSYEQYF.

The sample holds one count of this clonotype. The chain is built from TRBV6-1 and TRBJ1-4; 7 nucleotides match TRBD1. The CDR3 covers 15 residues. The J segment lost 7 bases and the V segment lost 1 base, leaving 6 bases of the junction unmatched. Germline CDR1 and CDR2: MNHNS and SASEGT. This chain's CDR3 is CASSEVTGWGEKLFF. CDR3 nucleotide sequence: TGTGCCAGCAGTGAAGTGACAGGGTGGGGTGAAAAACTGTTTTTT.

In its sample, this clonotype was seen many times. J is TRBJ1-1 and V is TRBV18; TRBD1 is a possible D gene (6 bases). This CDR3 has 14 amino acids. Germline V gene lookup returns CDR1 KGHSH and CDR2 LQKENI. Trimming shortened V by 3 bases and J by 0 bases, and 8 bases separated the two germline ends. The CDR3 region is CASSPDSMNTEAFF. The DNA of the CDR3 is TGTGCCAGCTCACCGGACAGCATGAACACTGAAGCTTTCTTT.

This clonotype was seen many times. The chain is built from TRBV6-2 or TRBV6-3 and TRBJ1-2; 8 positions agree with TRBD1. The germline V gene encodes CDR1 MNHEY and CDR2 SVGEGT. This CDR3 has 14 residues. The V and J ends lost 6 bases and 5 bases, in that order; junction bases with no gene match: 8. In DNA form, the CDR3 reads TGTGCCAGCAGGACGACAGGGGAAGGGTATGGCTACACCTTC. Translating it yields CASRTTGEGYGYTF.

This clonotype came up a few times. V usage is TRBV24-1 and J usage is TRBJ2-7, with D possibly matching TRBD2 (6 bases). This CDR3 has 14 amino acids. With 4 bases removed from V and 6 bases from J, the gap between germline ends came to 15 bases. Germline lookup yields CDR1 KGHDR and CDR2 SFDVKD. Written as DNA, the CDR3 is TGTGCCACCAGTGACCGCTATTTGGGAGGCGAGCAGTACTTC. It translates to CATSDRYLGGEQYF.

This clonotype was recorded many times. V is TRBV13 and J is TRBJ2-5; TRBD2 might be the D (5 bases). CDR1 and CDR2 (germline): PRHDT, FYEKMQ (reference sequence). The CDR3 has 15 residues. Between the trimmed V and J ends, which lost 2 bases and 4 bases, there was a span of 14 bases. The CDR3 nucleotides read TGTGCCAGCAGCTTAAAAGCCCTAGCTCCAGAGACCCAGTACTTC. Translating gives CASSLKALAPETQYF.

V and J are TRBV20-1 and TRBJ1-5; 7 bases are a match to TRBD1. CDR1 is DFQATT and CDR2 is SNEGSKA in the germline V gene (reference sequence). The CDR3 covers 14 residues. V dropped 3 bases and J dropped 3; count of bases not matched to a gene: 5. The chain's CDR3 is CSASYGTVNQPQHF. In nucleotides, the CDR3 is TGCAGTGCTAGTTATGGGACAGTCAATCAGCCCCAGCATTTT.

V and J are TRBV7-6 and TRBJ2-1, with 9 bases identical to TRBD2. CDR1 is SGHVS, CDR2 FNYEAQ, per germline. The CDR3 has 14 amino acids. V was clipped by 1 base and J by 7 bases; unmatched bases: 2. This CDR3 reads CASSLVTSGNEQFF. CDR3 nucleotide sequence: TGTGCCAGCAGCTTAGTCACTAGCGGGAATGAGCAGTTCTTC.

The V call is TRBV5-1, the J call TRBJ1-5; D ambiguous. Germline V gene lookup returns CDR1 SGHRS and CDR2 YFSETQ. CDR3 length: 14 amino acids. V lost 0 bases to trimming and J lost 2 bases, with 6 bases between them. CDR3 in amino acids: CASSLEAGNQPQHF. DNA of the CDR3: TGCGCCAGCAGCTTGGAGGCAGGCAATCAGCCCCAGCATTTT.

This clonotype was recorded a few times. The chain joins TRBV5-4 to TRBJ2-1, with D possibly being TRBD1 or TRBD2 (5 bases each). Germline V gives CDR1 SGHNT, CDR2 YYREEE (reference sequence). The CDR3 covers 16 residues. The ends were cut back, 4 bases at V and 4 bases at J, with 18 bases in the middle. CDR3 bases: TGTGCCAGCAGCCCAATGGGACCCCGCGTTTACAATGAGCAGTTCTTC. Residues: CASSPMGPRVYNEQFF.

This clonotype was counted between two and nine times. The V and J genes are TRBV20-1 and TRBJ2-4; TRBD2 matches 10 bases. The germline V gene has CDR1 DFQATT and CDR2 SNEGSKA (reference sequence). V lost 5 bases to trimming and J lost 8 bases; unmatched junction nucleotides: 3. The CDR3 runs to 12 residues. The CDR3 loop reads CSAPSGRYIQYF. In nucleotides, the CDR3 is TGCAGTGCTCCTAGCGGGAGATACATTCAGTACTTC.

In this sample, this clonotype turned up many times. V usage is TRBV19 and J usage is TRBJ2-3, with TRBD2 matching 11 bases. The CDR3 runs 17 residues. With 5 bases clipped from V and 0 bases from J, the junction kept 7 bases outside the gene matches. Germline values: CDR1 LNHDA, CDR2 SQIVND (reference sequence). CDR3 region: CASSGDRTSGSTDTQYF. The CDR3 DNA is TGTGCCAGTAGTGGAGATCGGACTAGCGGGAGCACAGATACGCAGTATTTT. Combining the CDR3 with reference TRBV19 and TRBJ2-3 gives the whole variable domain DGGITQSPKYLFRKEGQNVTLSCEQNLNHDAMYWYRQDPGQGLRLIYYSQIVNDFQKGDIAEGYSVSREKKESFPLTVTSAQKNPTAFYLCASSGDRTSGSTDTQYFGPGTRLTVL.

This clonotype was recorded many times. CDR3 sequence reads: CASSPGLAGGFGEQFF. Written as DNA, the CDR3 is TGTGCCAGCAGCCCAGGACTAGCGGGAGGTTTCGGTGAGCAGTTCTTC. The gene calls are TRBV7-9 and TRBJ2-1, with 14 positions matching TRBD2. CDR3 length: 16 residues. With 5 bases clipped from V and 9 bases from J, the junction kept 9 bases outside the gene matches. CDR1 and CDR2 (germline): SEHNR, FQNEAQ (reference sequence).

This clonotype has just a few counts. J is TRBJ1-1 and V is TRBV18; D gene ambiguous. V lost 7 bases to trimming and J lost 4 bases, with 10 bases between them. CDR1 is KGHSH and CDR2 is LQKENI in the germline V gene. There are 12 residues in the CDR3. Written as DNA, the CDR3 is TGTGCCAGCTTCACGGTGGGCACTGAAGCTTTCTTT. It translates to CASFTVGTEAFF. The complete variable domain, with remaining parts taken from reference TRBV18 and TRBJ1-1, reads NAGVMQNPRHLVRRRGQEARLRCSPMKGHSHVYWYRQLPEEGLKFMVYLQKENIIDESGMPKERFSAEFPKEGPSILRIQQVVRGDSAAYFCASFTVGTEAFFGQGTRLTVV.